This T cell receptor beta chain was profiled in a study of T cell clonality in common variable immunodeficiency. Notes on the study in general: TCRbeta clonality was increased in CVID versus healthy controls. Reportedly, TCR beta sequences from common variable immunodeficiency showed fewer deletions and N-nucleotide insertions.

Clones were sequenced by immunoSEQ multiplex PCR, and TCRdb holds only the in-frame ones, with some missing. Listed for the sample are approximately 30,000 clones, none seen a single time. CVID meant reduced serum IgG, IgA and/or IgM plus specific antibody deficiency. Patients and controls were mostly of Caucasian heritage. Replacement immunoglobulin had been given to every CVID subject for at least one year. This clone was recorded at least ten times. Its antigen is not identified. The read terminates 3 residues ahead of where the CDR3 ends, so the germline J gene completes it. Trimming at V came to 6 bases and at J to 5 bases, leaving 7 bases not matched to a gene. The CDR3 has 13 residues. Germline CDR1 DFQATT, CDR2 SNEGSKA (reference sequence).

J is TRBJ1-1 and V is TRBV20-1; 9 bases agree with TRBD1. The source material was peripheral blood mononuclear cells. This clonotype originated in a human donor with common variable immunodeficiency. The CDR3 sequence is CSARTGAATEAFF. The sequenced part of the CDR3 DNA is TGCAGTGCCCGGACAGGGGCGGCGACTGAA.